The next 27 T cell receptor beta chains were all read from a single sample in a study of blood T cells in healthy people across ages. The authors ran a second PCR of about 7 to 11 cycles using a sample-barcoded 5' primer and a J-beta primer mix. Each CDR3 protein is one row after TCRdb ran MiXCR on the 5' RACE reads. The table records roughly 680,000 distinct CDR3 sequences, around 50% of them present only once. The sequencing sample was made of blood. Every receptor here comes from a woman over 75 in good health.

This clonotype was seen repeatedly, ten times or more. V usage is TRBV9 and J usage is TRBJ2-5; D gene uncertain. The CDR3 loop spans 13 amino acids. With 0 bases removed from V and 5 bases from J, the gap between germline ends came to 8 bases. CDR1 SGDLS and CDR2 YYNGEE come from the germline V gene. CDR3 residues: CASSVASGETQYF. The CDR3 nucleotides are TGTGCCAGCAGCGTAGCATCTGGGGAGACCCAGTACTTC. Supplemented by reference TRBV9 and TRBJ2-5, the full variable domain reads DSGVTQTPKHLITATGQRVTLRCSPRSGDLSVYWYQQSLDQGLQFLIQYYNGEERAKGNILERFSAQQFPDLHSELNLSSLELGDSALYFCASSVASGETQYFGPGTRLLVL.

The rearrangement joins TRBV20-1 to TRBJ2-1, with 8 bases matching TRBD1. Per the germline V gene, CDR1 is DFQATT and CDR2 is SNEGSKA (reference sequence). The CDR3 contains 13 residues. Losses at the gene ends were 4 bases for V and 6 bases for J; bases not matched to a gene: 5. The CDR3 coding sequence is TGCAGTGCTACAGGGGGCAAAGGCAATGAGCAGTTCTTC. Encoded protein: CSATGGKGNEQFF.

The chain carries TRBV7-9 and TRBJ2-1; 14 nucleotides align to TRBD2. From germline, CDR1 is SEHNR and CDR2 FQNEAQ (reference sequence). The CDR3 length is 14 residues. V shed 5 bases and J 15 bases; nucleotides not matched to a gene: 9. The CDR3 DNA reads as TGTGCCAGCAGCCTGGGACTAGCGGGAGCCTTTGGGTTCTTC. Encoded protein: CASSLGLAGAFGFF.

This clonotype was seen a few times. The chain joins TRBV5-1 to TRBJ2-3; 10 nucleotides align to TRBD2. Unmatched junction bases numbered 16, after V lost 4 bases and J lost 2 bases. Germline V gene data show CDR1 as SGHRS and CDR2 as YFSETQ. There are 19 residues in the CDR3. The CDR3 loop reads CASSLRLASGGPSTDTQYF. Here the CDR3 DNA reads TGCGCCAGCAGCCTACGATTGGCTAGCGGGGGACCCTCCACAGATACGCAGTATTTT.

The chain joins TRBV20-1 to TRBJ2-7, with D possibly TRBD1 on 5 matching bases. V was clipped by 3 bases and J by 6 bases, with 12 bases between them. CDR3 length: 12 residues. Germline V gene data show CDR1 as DFQATT and CDR2 as SNEGSKA (reference sequence). CDR3 coding DNA: TGCAGTGCTAGTCGACAGTTAGGCGAGCAGTACTTC. It is translated as CSASRQLGEQYF.

The CDR3 is CASSSSTGHGGLLLYEQYF. In DNA form, the CDR3 reads TGTGCCAGCAGTTCCTCGACGGGACACGGTGGATTGCTTCTCTACGAGCAGTACTTC. The rearrangement joins TRBV28 to TRBJ2-7; TRBD1 might be the D (6 bases). The CDR3 consists of 19 residues. Deletions cut 4 bases from V and 3 bases from J, with 28 bases between. Germline CDR1 is MDHEN and CDR2 is SYDVKM. Variable domain in full (rest from reference TRBV28 and TRBJ2-7): DVKVTQSSRYLVKRTGEKVFLECVQDMDHENMFWYRQDPGLGLRLIYFSYDVKMKEKGDIPEGYSVSREKKERFSLILESASTNQTSMYLCASSSSTGHGGLLLYEQYFGPGTRLTVT.

About this clonotype itself: One base away lies a much larger clone, so this may be a sequencing read error. The J gene is TRBJ2-7, the V gene TRBV5-1; tentatively, D is TRBD1 or TRBD2 (5 bases each). The V and J ends lost 3 bases and 0 bases respectively, with 13 bases between them. Per germline, CDR1 SGHRS and CDR2 YFSETQ. The CDR3 spans 15 residues. The CDR3 DNA follows: TGCGCCAGCAGCTGGGAATGGGGGAGCTCCTACGAGCAGTACTTC. This codes for CASSWEWGSSYEQYF.

Concerning this clonotype: The junction departs from germline at one end; a sequencing error may be responsible. This sequence joins TRBV7-2 and TRBJ2-3; D could derive from TRBD1 or TRBD2 (5 bases each). The germline V gene encodes CDR1 SGHTA and CDR2 FQGNSA. This CDR3 contains 14 residues. Written as DNA, the CDR3 is TGTGCCAGCACGCGGGCGGGCTTGACAGATACGCGGTATTTT. This sequence encodes CASTRAGLTDTRYF.

This clonotype was observed a few times. The chain recombines TRBV7-9 with TRBJ2-1; 10 bases line up with TRBD2. Germline CDR1 and CDR2: SEHNR and FQNEAQ (reference sequence). The CDR3 runs to 12 residues. The CDR3 region is CGRGSGRGEQFF. The CDR3 nucleotides read TGTGGCCGCGGGAGCGGGAGGGGTGAGCAGTTCTTC.

This clonotype was recorded a few times. V usage is TRBV5-1 and J usage is TRBJ2-1; D remains unclear. V gave up 0 bases and J gave up 2 bases, with 9 bases separating them. CDR1 is SGHRS, CDR2 YFSETQ, per germline. CDR3 length: 15 residues. In DNA form, the CDR3 reads TGCGCCAGCAGCTTGGTCCAGAATACCTACAATGAGCAGTTCTTC. Residues: CASSLVQNTYNEQFF.

The V gene is TRBV7-9, the J gene TRBJ2-7, with 9 bases aligning to TRBD1. Trimming took 3 bases from V and 3 from J; bases not matched to a gene: 18. CDR3 length: 19 amino acids. The germline CDR1 and CDR2 sequences are SEHNR and FQNEAQ (reference sequence). The CDR3 nucleotides read TGTGCCAGCAGCTTGACCTCCGGGACAGGGCGAACTTCAAGCTACGAGCAGTACTTC. Translation: CASSLTSGTGRTSSYEQYF. The whole variable domain, remainder taken from reference TRBV7-9 and TRBJ2-7, is DTGVSQNPRHKITKRGQNVTFRCDPISEHNRLYWYRQTLGQGPEFLTYFQNEAQLEKSRLLSDRFSAERPKGSFSTLEIQRTEQGDSAMYLCASSLTSGTGRTSSYEQYFGPGTRLTVT.

The V call is TRBV25-1, the J call TRBJ1-2, with 9 bases fitting TRBD1. CDR3 size: 12 residues. Trimming at V came to 7 bases and at J to 5 bases, leaving 2 bases not matched to a gene. From germline, CDR1 is MGHDK and CDR2 SYGVNS. In nucleotides, the CDR3 is TGTGCCAGCAAGACAGGGGGTTATGGCTACACCTTC. Protein sequence: CASKTGGYGYTF.

CDR3 protein: CASNRAGGRAGNEQFF. The CDR3, as DNA: TGTGCCAGCAACAGGGCAGGCGGGAGGGCCGGCAATGAGCAGTTCTTC. The J gene is TRBJ2-1, the V gene TRBV3-1, with 9 bases that match TRBD2. Per the germline V gene, CDR1 is LGHDT and CDR2 is YNNKEL (reference sequence). V shed 7 bases, J shed 6 bases, and the junction held 13 bases outside the gene matches. This CDR3 comprises 16 residues.

V gene TRBV7-9 combines with J gene TRBJ1-4, with D uncertain. V dropped 5 bases and J dropped 12 bases, with 10 bases sitting between them. Germline V gene sequence: CDR1 SEHNR, CDR2 FQNEAQ (reference sequence). The CDR3 covers 11 residues. CDR3 in amino acids: CASSPSIELFF. In DNA form, the CDR3 reads TGTGCCAGCAGCCCCAGTATTGAACTGTTTTTT.

This clonotype was seen a single time. A clone one base away is much larger, so this may be a read error. This rearrangement joins TRBV27 to TRBJ2-5; 8 bases fit TRBD1. The end of the DNA fits TRBJ2-7 better, so the J call may be wrong. The germline V gene encodes CDR1 MNHEY and CDR2 SMNVEV (reference sequence). CDR3 length: 16 amino acids. The CDR3 nucleotides read TGTGTCAGCAGTCCCGGACAGGGCCGTCCTGCCTACGAGCAGTACTTC. This gives the protein CVSSPGQGRPAYEQYF.

This clonotype was observed once. This could be a read error, since a much larger clone is one nucleotide away. This chain uses TRBV4-1 with TRBJ1-2; D perhaps matches TRBD1 (6 bases). This CDR3 contains 14 residues. Germline lookup yields CDR1 MGHRA and CDR2 YSYEKL. The V and J ends lost 4 bases and 4 bases respectively, with 13 bases between them. In DNA form, the CDR3 reads TGCGCCAGCAGCCTCAATGGGGGCGTCTATGGCTACACCTTC. Amino acid sequence: CASSLNGGVYGYTF.

This clonotype was detected a few times. This chain uses TRBV5-1 with TRBJ2-2; 9 bases match TRBD2. This CDR3 has 15 residues. J gave up 3 bases and V 4 bases, and 4 bases lay outside the gene matches. Germline V gene sequence: CDR1 SGHRS, CDR2 YFSETQ. CDR3 region: CASSVAGVDTGELFF. CDR3 nucleotides: TGCGCCAGCAGCGTAGCGGGAGTGGACACCGGGGAGCTGTTTTTT.

CDR3 nucleotide sequence: TGTGCCAGCGGGCCGGGGAGGGGCTATGGCTACACCTTC. Amino acid sequence: CASGPGRGYGYTF. This chain connects TRBV6-6 to TRBJ1-2; possibly TRBD1 for D (5 bases). This CDR3 comprises 13 residues. CDR1 is MNHNY, CDR2 SVGAGI, per germline (reference sequence). Between the trimmed V and J ends, which lost 8 bases and 4 bases, there was a span of 14 bases.

This sequence joins TRBV14 and TRBJ2-1; tentative D call: TRBD2 (7 bases). Germline V gene data show CDR1 as SGHDN and CDR2 as FVKESK. Trimming left V 4 bases short and J 5 bases short, with 18 bases between. CDR3 length equals 16 residues. CDR3 amino acids: CASSPEGGRGHNEQFF. The CDR3 nucleotides are TGTGCCAGCAGCCCCGAGGGGGGGCGCGGGCACAATGAGCAGTTCTTC.

V usage is TRBV7-9 and J usage is TRBJ2-1, with TRBD2 matching 7 bases. V trimming: 3 bases; J trimming: 3 bases; junction bases outside the gene matches: 8. In germline, CDR1 is SEHNR, CDR2 FQNEAQ (reference sequence). The length of the CDR3 is 16 residues. The CDR3 is CASSFGSASGYNEQFF. The CDR3 nucleotides are TGTGCCAGCAGCTTCGGTTCGGCTAGCGGCTACAATGAGCAGTTCTTC. Combining the CDR3 with reference TRBV7-9 and TRBJ2-1 gives the whole variable domain DTGVSQNPRHKITKRGQNVTFRCDPISEHNRLYWYRQTLGQGPEFLTYFQNEAQLEKSRLLSDRFSAERPKGSFSTLEIQRTEQGDSAMYLCASSFGSASGYNEQFFGPGTRLTVL.

The chain joins TRBV28 to TRBJ1-6; 9 bases agree with TRBD1. The CDR3 is 17 amino acids. Germline lookup yields CDR1 MDHEN and CDR2 SYDVKM. Losses at the gene ends were 6 bases for V and 4 bases for J; bases not matched to a gene: 10. In DNA form, the CDR3 reads TGTGCCAGCAGCTGGAGACAGGGGGGAGGTTATAATTCACCCCTCCACTTT. It encodes CASSWRQGGGYNSPLHF.

At least ten counts were recorded for this clonotype. The CDR3 sequence: CASSLAGGAEKLFF. In nucleotides, the CDR3 is TGTGCCAGCAGCTTGGCCGGCGGGGCGGAAAAACTGTTTTTT. The chain combines TRBV5-6 with TRBJ1-4; TRBD1 might be the D (5 bases). The CDR3 consists of 14 residues. V lost 0 bases, J lost 8 bases, and 11 bases lay in between. The germline V gene has CDR1 SGHDT and CDR2 YYEEEE.

This chain uses TRBV20-1 with TRBJ2-3; the match to TRBD2 covers 8 bases. J was trimmed by 1 base and V by 1 base; bases with no gene match: 10. Germline V gives CDR1 DFQATT, CDR2 SNEGSKA (reference sequence). This CDR3 region has 17 residues. CDR3 nucleotides: TGCAGTGCTAGAGGTTCCGCGAGCGGGGGAGGCACAGATACGCAGTATTTT. Its protein is CSARGSASGGGTDTQYF.

In this sample, this clonotype turned up many times. The genes are TRBV9 and TRBJ2-1; maybe TRBD2 (6 bases). CDR3 size: 17 residues. Deletions cut 0 bases from V and 1 base from J, with 14 bases between. Looked up from germline, CDR1 is SGDLS and CDR2 is YYNGEE. Here the CDR3 reads CASSVAYGRGSYNEQFF. In nucleotides, the CDR3 is TGTGCCAGCAGCGTAGCTTATGGGCGGGGATCCTACAATGAGCAGTTCTTC.

There are a few counts of this clonotype. The chain has TRBV6-6 and TRBJ2-2, with 8 nucleotides matching TRBD2. Trimming at V came to 6 bases and at J to 5 bases, leaving 8 bases not matched to a gene. This CDR3 is built from 15 residues. Germline CDR1 and CDR2: MNHNY and SVGAGI (reference sequence). CDR3 DNA: TGTGCCAGCAGATTGACTAGCGTGAATACCGGGGAGCTGTTTTTT. As protein: CASRLTSVNTGELFF.

Concerning this clonotype itself: This may be a read error: a much more frequent sequence differs by one nucleotide. The genes are TRBV28 and TRBJ2-4; 10 bases are shared with TRBD1. Judging by the DNA end, TRBJ2-7 fits better; the J call may be wrong. This CDR3 spans 16 amino acids. The germline CDR1 and CDR2 sequences are MDHEN and SYDVKM. The CDR3: CASSSARTGGSYEQYF. The CDR3 DNA is TGTGCCAGCAGTTCTGCCCGGACAGGGGGTTCCTACGAGCAGTACTTC.

This sequence joins TRBV14 and TRBJ2-5; D is unclear. CDR1 is SGHDN, CDR2 FVKESK, per germline. CDR3 size: 14 residues. With 1 base removed from V and 2 bases from J, the gap between germline ends came to 8 bases. CDR3 sequence: CASSQAHGQETQYF. As DNA, the CDR3 is TGTGCCAGCAGCCAAGCACACGGTCAAGAGACCCAGTACTTC. The variable domain in full, with the rest retrieved from reference TRBV14 and TRBJ2-5, is EAGVTQFPSHSVIEKGQTVTLRCDPISGHDNLYWYRRVMGKEIKFLLHFVKESKQDESGMPNNRFLAERTGGTYSTLKVQPAELEDSGVYFCASSQAHGQETQYFGPGTRLLVL.